This T cell receptor beta chain was found in a study of T cell responses to AZD1222 COVID-19 vaccine. Turning to the study itself: Second doses that came at about 4 or about 12 weeks were put together.

Profiling relied on immunoSEQ multiplex PCR, and the TCRdb table lists in-frame clones only, not all of them. The data contain about 130,000 clones, 88% of them singletons. This clone is a singleton in its sample. Its specificity is unknown. Germline CDR1 LNHNV, CDR2 YYDKDF (reference sequence). Trimming cost V 6 bases and J 5 bases; bases outside gene matches: 5. This CDR3 is built from 13 residues. Overall study findings and caveats: Increased Spike-specific TCR breadth and depth were observed after two AZD1222 doses. Clonal diversity was possibly underestimated, and white British individuals and females predominated among donors. AZD1222 recipients seropositive at baseline numbered only six or seven.

Material: peripheral blood, obtained on day 0 of AZD1222 vaccination. J is TRBJ2-3 and V is TRBV15, with 7 positions matching TRBD2. The TCR sequence derives from an adult in good health. The CDR3 is CATRLAGLDTQYF. CDR3 nucleotide sequence: TGTGCCACCAGGTTAGCGGGTTTAGATACGCAGTATTTT.